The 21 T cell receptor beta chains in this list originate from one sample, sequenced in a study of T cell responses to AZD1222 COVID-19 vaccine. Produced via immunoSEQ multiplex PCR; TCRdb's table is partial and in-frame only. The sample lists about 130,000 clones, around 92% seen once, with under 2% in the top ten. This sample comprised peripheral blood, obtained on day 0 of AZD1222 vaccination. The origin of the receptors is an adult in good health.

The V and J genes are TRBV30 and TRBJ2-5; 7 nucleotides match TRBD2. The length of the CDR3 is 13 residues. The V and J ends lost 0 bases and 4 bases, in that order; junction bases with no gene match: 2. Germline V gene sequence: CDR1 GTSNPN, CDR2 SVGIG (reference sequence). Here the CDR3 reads CAWSVGGGETQYF. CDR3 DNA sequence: TGTGCCTGGAGTGTAGGCGGGGGAGAGACCCAGTACTTC.

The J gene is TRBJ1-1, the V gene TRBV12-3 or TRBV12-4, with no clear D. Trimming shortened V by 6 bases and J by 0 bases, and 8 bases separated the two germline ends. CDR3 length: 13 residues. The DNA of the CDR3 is TGTGCCAGCAGAAAAGAAATGAACACTGAAGCTTTCTTT. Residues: CASRKEMNTEAFF.

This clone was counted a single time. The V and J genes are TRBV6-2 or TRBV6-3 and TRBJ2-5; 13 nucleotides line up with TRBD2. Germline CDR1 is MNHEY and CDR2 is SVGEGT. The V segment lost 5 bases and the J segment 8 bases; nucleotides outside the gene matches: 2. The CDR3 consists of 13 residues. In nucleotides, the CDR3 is TGTGCCAGCAGTCGACTAGCGGGGGGTACCCAGTACTTC. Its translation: CASSRLAGGTQYF.

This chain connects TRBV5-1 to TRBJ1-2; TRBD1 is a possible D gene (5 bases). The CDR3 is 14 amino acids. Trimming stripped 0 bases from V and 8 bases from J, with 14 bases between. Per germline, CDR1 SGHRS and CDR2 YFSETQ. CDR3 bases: TGCGCCAGCAGCTTGGGAGGGGAGGGCGGCGGCTACACCTTC. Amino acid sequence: CASSLGGEGGGYTF.

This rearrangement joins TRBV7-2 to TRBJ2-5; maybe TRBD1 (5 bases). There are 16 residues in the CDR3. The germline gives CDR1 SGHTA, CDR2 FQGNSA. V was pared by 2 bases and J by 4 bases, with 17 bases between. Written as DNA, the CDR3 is TGTGCCAGCAGCTTATATACCGTTCGAACAGGAGAGACCCAGTACTTC. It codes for CASSLYTVRTGETQYF.

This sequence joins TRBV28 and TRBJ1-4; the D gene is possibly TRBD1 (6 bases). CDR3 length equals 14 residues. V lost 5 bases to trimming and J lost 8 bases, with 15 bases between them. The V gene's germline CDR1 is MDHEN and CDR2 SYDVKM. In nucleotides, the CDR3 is TGTGCCAGCAGTCGAGGGGGGAGCTCGGAAAAACTGTTTTTT. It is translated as CASSRGGSSEKLFF.

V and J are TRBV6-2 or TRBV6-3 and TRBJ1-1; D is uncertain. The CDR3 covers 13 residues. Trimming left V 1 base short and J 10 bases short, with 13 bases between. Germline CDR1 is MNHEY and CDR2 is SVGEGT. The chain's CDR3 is CASSYYAAPGAFF. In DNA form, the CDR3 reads TGTGCCAGCAGTTACTATGCTGCGCCGGGAGCTTTCTTT.

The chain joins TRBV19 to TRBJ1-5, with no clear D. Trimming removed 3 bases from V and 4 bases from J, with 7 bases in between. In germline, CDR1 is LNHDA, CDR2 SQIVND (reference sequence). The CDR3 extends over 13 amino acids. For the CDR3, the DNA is TGTGCCAGTAGTATCCGGAAGAATCAGCCCCAGCATTTT. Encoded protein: CASSIRKNQPQHF.

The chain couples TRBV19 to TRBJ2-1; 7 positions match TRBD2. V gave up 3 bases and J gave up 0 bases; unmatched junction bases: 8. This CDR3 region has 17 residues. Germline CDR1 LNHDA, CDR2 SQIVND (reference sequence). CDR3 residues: CASSIRGGGSSYNEQFF. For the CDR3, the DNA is TGTGCCAGTAGTATTCGGGGCGGCGGGAGCTCCTACAATGAGCAGTTCTTC.

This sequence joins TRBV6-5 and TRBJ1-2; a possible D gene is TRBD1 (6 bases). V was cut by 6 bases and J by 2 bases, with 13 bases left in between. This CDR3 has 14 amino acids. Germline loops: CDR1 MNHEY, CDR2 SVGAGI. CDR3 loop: CASRVRGRNYGYTF. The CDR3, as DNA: TGTGCCAGCAGGGTCAGGGGCAGAAACTATGGCTACACCTTC.

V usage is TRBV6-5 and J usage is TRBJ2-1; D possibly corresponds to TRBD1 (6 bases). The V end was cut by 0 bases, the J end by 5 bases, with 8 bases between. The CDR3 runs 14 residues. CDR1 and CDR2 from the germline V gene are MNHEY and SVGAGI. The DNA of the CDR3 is TGTGCCAGCAGTTACTCGCACAGGGACAATGAGCAGTTCTTC. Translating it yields CASSYSHRDNEQFF.

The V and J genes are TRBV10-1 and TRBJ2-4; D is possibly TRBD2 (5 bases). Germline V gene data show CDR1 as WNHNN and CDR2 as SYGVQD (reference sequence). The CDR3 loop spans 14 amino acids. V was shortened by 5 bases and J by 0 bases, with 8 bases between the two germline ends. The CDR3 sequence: CASSPAVAKNIQYF. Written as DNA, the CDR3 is TGCGCCAGCAGTCCAGCGGTAGCCAAAAACATTCAGTACTTC.

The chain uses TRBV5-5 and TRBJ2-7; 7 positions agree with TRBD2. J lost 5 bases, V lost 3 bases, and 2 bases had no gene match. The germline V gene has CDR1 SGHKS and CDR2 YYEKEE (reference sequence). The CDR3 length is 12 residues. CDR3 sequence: CASSWGGDEQYF. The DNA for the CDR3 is TGTGCCAGCAGCTGGGGAGGGGACGAGCAGTACTTC. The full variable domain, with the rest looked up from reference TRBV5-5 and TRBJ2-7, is DAGVTQSPTHLIKTRGQQVTLRCSPISGHKSVSWYQQVLGQGPQFIFQYYEKEERGRGNFPDRFSARQFPNYSSELNVNALLLGDSALYLCASSWGGDEQYFGPGTRLTVT.

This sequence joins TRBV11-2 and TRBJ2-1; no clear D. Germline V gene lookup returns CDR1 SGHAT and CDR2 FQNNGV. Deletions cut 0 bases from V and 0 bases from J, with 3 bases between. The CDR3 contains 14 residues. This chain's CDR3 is CASSLDSSYNEQFF. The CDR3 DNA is TGTGCCAGCAGCTTAGACAGCTCCTACAATGAGCAGTTCTTC.

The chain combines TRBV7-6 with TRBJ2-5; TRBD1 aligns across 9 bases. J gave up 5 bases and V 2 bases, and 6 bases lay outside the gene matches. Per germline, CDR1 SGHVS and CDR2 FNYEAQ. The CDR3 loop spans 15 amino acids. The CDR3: CASSLSQGARETQYF. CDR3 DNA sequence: TGTGCCAGCAGCTTATCACAGGGGGCGCGGGAGACCCAGTACTTC. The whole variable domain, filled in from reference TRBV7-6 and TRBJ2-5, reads GAGVSQSPRYKVTKRGQDVALRCDPISGHVSLYWYRQALGQGPEFLTYFNYEAQQDKSGLPNDRFSAERPEGSISTLTIQRTEQRDSAMYRCASSLSQGARETQYFGPGTRLLVL.

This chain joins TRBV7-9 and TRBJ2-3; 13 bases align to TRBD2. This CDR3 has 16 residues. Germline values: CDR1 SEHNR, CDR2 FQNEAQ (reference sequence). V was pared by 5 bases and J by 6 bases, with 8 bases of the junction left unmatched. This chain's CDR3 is CASSPRTSGGSDTQYF. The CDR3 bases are TGTGCCAGCAGCCCTCGGACTAGCGGGGGATCCGATACGCAGTATTTT.

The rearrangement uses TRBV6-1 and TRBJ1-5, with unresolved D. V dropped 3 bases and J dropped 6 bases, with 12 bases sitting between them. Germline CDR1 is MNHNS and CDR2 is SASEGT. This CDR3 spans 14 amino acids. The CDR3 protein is CASSDGGGGQPQHF. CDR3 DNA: TGTGCCAGCAGTGACGGCGGTGGTGGTCAGCCCCAGCATTTT.

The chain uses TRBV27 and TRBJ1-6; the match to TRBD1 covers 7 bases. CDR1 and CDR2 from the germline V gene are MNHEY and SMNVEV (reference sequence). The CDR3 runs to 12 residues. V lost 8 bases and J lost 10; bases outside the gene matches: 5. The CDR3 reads CASRGGGSPLHF. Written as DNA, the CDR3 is TGTGCCAGCCGGGGAGGGGGCTCACCCCTCCACTTT.

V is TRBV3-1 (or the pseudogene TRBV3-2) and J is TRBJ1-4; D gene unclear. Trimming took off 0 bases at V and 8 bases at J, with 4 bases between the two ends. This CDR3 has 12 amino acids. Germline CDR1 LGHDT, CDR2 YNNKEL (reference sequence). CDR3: CASSQEEEKLFF. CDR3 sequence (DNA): TGTGCCAGCAGCCAAGAGGAGGAAAAACTGTTTTTT.

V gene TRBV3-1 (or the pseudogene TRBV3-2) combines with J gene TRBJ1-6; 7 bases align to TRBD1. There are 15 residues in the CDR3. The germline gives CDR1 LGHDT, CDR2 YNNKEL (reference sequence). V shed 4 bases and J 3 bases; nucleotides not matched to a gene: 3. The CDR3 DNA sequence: TGTGCCAGCAGCCCGAGGACAGGCTATAATTCACCCCTCCACTTT. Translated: CASSPRTGYNSPLHF.

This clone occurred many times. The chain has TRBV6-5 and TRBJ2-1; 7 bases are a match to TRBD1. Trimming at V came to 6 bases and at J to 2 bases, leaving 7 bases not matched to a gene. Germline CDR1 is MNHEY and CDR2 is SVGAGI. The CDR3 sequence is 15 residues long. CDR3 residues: CASRRDRDTYNEQFF. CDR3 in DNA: TGTGCCAGCAGACGAGACAGGGACACCTACAATGAGCAGTTCTTC.